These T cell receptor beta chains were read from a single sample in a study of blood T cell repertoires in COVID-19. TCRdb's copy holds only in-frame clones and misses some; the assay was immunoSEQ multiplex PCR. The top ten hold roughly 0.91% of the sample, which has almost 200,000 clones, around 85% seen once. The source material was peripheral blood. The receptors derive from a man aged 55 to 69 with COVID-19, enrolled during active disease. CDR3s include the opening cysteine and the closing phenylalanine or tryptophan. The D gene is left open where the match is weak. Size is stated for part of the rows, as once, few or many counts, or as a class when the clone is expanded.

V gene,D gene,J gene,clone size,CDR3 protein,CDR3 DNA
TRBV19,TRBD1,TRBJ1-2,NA,CASSMSKGGRYTF,TGTGCCAGTAGTATGAGTAAAGGGGGCCGCTACACCTTC
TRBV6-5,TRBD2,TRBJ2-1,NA,CASSRTSGSYNEQFF,TGTGCCAGCAGTCGGACTAGCGGAAGCTACAATGAGCAGTTCTTC
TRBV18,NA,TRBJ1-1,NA,CASSPSPGSEAFF,TGTGCCAGCTCACCCTCCCCGGGGTCGGAAGCTTTCTTT
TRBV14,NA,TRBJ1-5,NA,CASSQGNKNQPQHF,TGTGCCAGCAGCCAAGGTAACAAGAATCAGCCCCAGCATTTT
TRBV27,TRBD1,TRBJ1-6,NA,CASSSGGAGISPLHF,TGTGCCAGCAGTTCAGGGGGCGCCGGGATTTCACCCCTCCACTTT
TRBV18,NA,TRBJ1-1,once,CASSPSQGWEAFF,TGTGCCAGCTCACCCTCACAGGGTTGGGAAGCTTTCTTT
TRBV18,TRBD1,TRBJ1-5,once,CASSTGQASNQPQHF,TGTGCCAGCTCTACAGGACAGGCGAGCAATCAGCCCCAGCATTTT
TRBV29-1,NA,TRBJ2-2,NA,CSVGANRGNTGELFF,TGCAGCGTTGGGGCCAATAGGGGGAACACCGGGGAGCTGTTTTTT
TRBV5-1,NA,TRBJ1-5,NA,CASSLGGDQPQHF,TGCGCCAGCAGCTTGGGGGGGGACCAGCCCCAGCATTTT
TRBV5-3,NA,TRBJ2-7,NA,CARSSSGQEARVYEQYF,TGTGCCAGAAGTTCATCCGGGCAGGAGGCGCGAGTCTACGAGCAGTACTTC
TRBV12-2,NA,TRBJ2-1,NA,CASRLAEASGSSEQFF,TGTGCAAGTCGCTTAGCGGAAGCTAGCGGGAGTAGTGAGCAGTTCTTC
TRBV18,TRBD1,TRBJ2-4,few,CASSPGAGGAKNIQYF,TGTGCCAGCTCACCAGGGGCAGGGGGAGCCAAAAACATTCAGTACTTC
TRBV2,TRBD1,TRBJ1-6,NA,CASSSTGTGGSPLHF,TGTGCCAGCAGTTCCACCGGGACAGGGGGTTCACCCCTCCACTTT
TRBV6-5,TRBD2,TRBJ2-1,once,CASSYSLPGLAGEQFF,TGTGCCAGCAGTTACTCTCTACCGGGACTAGCGGGTGAGCAGTTCTTC
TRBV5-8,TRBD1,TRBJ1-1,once,CASSLAMTGRTEAFF,TGTGCCAGCAGCTTGGCCATGACAGGGCGCACTGAAGCTTTCTTT
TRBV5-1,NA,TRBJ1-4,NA,CASSMTATNEKLFF,TGCGCCAGCAGCATGACAGCAACTAATGAAAAACTGTTTTTT
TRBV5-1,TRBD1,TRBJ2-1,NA,CASRDRALTYNEQFF,TGCGCCAGCAGGGACAGGGCACTAACCTACAATGAGCAGTTCTTC
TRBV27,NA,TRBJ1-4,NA,CASRYHGGDNEKLFF,TGTGCCAGCAGATACCACGGAGGGGATAATGAAAAACTGTTTTTT
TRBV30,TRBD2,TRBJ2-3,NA,CACLRGLAGMDTQYF,TGTGCCTGCCTAAGGGGACTAGCGGGAATGGATACGCAGTATTTT
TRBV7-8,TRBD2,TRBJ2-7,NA,CASSLASSGRRTYEQYF,TGTGCCAGCAGCTTAGCATCTAGCGGGAGGAGGACCTACGAGCAGTACTTC
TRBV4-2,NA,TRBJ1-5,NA,CASSQDGQYNQPQHF,TGTGCCAGCAGCCAAGATGGACAGTACAATCAGCCCCAGCATTTT
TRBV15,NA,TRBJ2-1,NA,CATSRPGNNEQFF,TGTGCCACCAGCAGGCCAGGGAACAATGAGCAGTTCTTC
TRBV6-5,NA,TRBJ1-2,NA,CASSPTDYGYTF,TGTGCCAGCAGCCCGACAGACTATGGCTACACCTTC
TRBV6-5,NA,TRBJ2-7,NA,CASSYRTGTGEQYF,TGTGCCAGCAGTTACCGGACGGGAACTGGCGAGCAGTACTTC
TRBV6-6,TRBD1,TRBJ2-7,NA,CASSGDRAYEQYF,TGTGCCAGCAGTGGCGACAGGGCCTACGAGCAGTACTTC
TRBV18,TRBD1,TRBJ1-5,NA,CASSPPGPNRDRASESQHF,TGTGCCAGCTCACCACCCGGCCCCAACCGGGACAGGGCCTCCGAATCCCAGCATTTT
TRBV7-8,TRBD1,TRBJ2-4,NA,CASSSYRGRRLNIQYF,TGTGCCAGCAGCTCCTACAGGGGGCGCCGCTTGAACATTCAGTACTTC
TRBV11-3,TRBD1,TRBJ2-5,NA,CASSLDRQETQYF,TGTGCCAGCAGCTTGGACAGGCAAGAGACCCAGTACTTC
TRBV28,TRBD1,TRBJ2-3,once,CASSGQGVTDTQYF,TGTGCCAGCTCGGGACAGGGTGTCACAGATACGCAGTATTTT
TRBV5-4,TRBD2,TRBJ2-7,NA,CASSLNPLAGGPYEQYF,TGTGCCAGCAGCTTGAATCCTCTAGCGGGAGGGCCCTACGAGCAGTACTTC
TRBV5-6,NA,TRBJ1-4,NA,CASSSRVVGEKLFF,TGTGCCAGCAGTAGCAGGGTCGTTGGCGAAAAACTGTTTTTT
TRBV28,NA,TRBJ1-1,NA,CASSVPRRNTEAFF,TGTGCCAGCAGTGTCCCCCGGAGGAACACTGAAGCTTTCTTT
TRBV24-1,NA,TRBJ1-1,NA,CATSAAIGGPTEAFF,TGTGCCACCAGTGCCGCCATCGGAGGCCCGACTGAAGCTTTCTTT
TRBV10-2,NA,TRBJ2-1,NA,CASSPGGSAYNEQFF,TGCGCCAGCAGTCCGGGCGGTAGCGCCTACAATGAGCAGTTCTTC
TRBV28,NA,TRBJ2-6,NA,CASSLTQPSGANVLTF,TGTGCCAGCAGTTTGACACAGCCCTCTGGGGCCAACGTCCTGACTTTC
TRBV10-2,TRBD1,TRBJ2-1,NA,CASRGQGDSNEQFF,TGCGCCAGCAGAGGACAGGGCGACAGCAATGAGCAGTTCTTC
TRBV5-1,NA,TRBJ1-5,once,CASSLVPGGNQPQHF,TGCGCCAGCAGCTTGGTTCCGGGGGGTAATCAGCCCCAGCATTTT
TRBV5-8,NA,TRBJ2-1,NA,CATTDIRAYNEQFF,TGTGCCACCACAGATATCAGGGCCTACAATGAGCAGTTCTTC
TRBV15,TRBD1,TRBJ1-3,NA,CATSRAGTGTGNTIYF,TGTGCCACCAGCAGAGCTGGGACAGGGACTGGAAACACCATATATTTT
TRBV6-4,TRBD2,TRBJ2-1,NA,CASSASGRGREQFF,TGTGCCAGCAGTGCTAGCGGGAGGGGACGTGAGCAGTTCTTC
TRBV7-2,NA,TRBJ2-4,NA,CASSLAGASKNIQYF,TGTGCCAGCAGCTTAGCGGGGGCATCCAAAAACATTCAGTACTTC
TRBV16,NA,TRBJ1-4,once,CASSLSNPHTTNEKLFF,TGTGCCAGCAGCCTCTCAAACCCACACACAACTAATGAAAAACTGTTTTTT
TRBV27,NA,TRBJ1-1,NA,CASSFGQGNTEAFF,TGTGCCAGCAGTTTTGGGCAGGGGAACACTGAAGCTTTCTTT
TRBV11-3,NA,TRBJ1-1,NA,CASSMSGVNTEAFF,TGTGCCAGCAGCATGTCCGGGGTGAACACTGAAGCTTTCTTT
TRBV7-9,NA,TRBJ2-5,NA,CASNQEGLGTQYF,TGTGCCAGCAACCAGGAGGGCTTGGGGACCCAGTACTTC
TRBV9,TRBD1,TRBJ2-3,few,CASSVIDRGSDTQYF,TGTGCCAGCAGCGTCATCGACAGGGGGTCAGATACGCAGTATTTT
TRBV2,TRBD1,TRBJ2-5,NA,CASRVGTGGRETQYF,TGTGCCAGCAGAGTGGGGACAGGGGGCAGAGAGACCCAGTACTTC
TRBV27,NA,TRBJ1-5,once,CAIASEDSNQPQHF,TGTGCCATCGCATCGGAGGATAGCAATCAGCCCCAGCATTTT
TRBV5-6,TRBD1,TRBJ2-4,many,CASSQGTENIQYF,TGTGCCAGCAGCCAAGGGACAGAGAACATTCAGTACTTC
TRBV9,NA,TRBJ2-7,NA,CASSVGTPGAYEQYF,TGTGCCAGCAGCGTAGGGACCCCGGGGGCCTACGAGCAGTACTTC
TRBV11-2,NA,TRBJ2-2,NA,CASSLLLGGNTGELFF,TGTGCCAGCAGCTTATTGCTAGGGGGAAACACCGGGGAGCTGTTTTTT
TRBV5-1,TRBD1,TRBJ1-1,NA,CASRGQGLNTEAFF,TGCGCCAGCCGCGGACAGGGTTTGAACACTGAAGCTTTCTTT
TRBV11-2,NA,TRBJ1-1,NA,CASSLAGWNTEAFF,TGTGCCAGCAGCTTAGCAGGGTGGAACACTGAAGCTTTCTTT
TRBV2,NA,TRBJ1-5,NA,CASSALSQPQHF,TGTGCCAGCAGTGCACTGAGTCAGCCCCAGCATTTT